The source of this T cell receptor beta chain is a study of cytomegalovirus exposure and HLA in healthy donors. Across the whole study: As released early, the data held some 80 million unique TCRs from HLA-typed donors.

The PCR used 60 Vbeta and 13 Jbeta primers. TCRdb's copy holds only in-frame clones and misses some; the assay was immunoSEQ multiplex PCR. The sample holds roughly 150,000 clones. CDR3 size: 17 residues. Trimming stripped 0 bases from V and 3 bases from J, with 14 bases between. The V gene's germline CDR1 is LGHNA and CDR2 YNFKEQ. Points from the study as a whole: One variant, a missense change in DCLRE1C, was linked in a later analysis to TCR beta V- and J-gene trimming.

Worth noting for this clone: Its antigen is unknown.

The rearrangement links TRBV4-2 to TRBJ1-4; D gene ambiguous. This clonotype originated in a woman aged 45 to 65 in good health and CMV-seronegative. Source material: PBMCs. The CDR3: CASSQDLRDGANEKLFF. The CDR3 nucleotides are TGTGCCAGCAGCCAAGATCTGAGGGATGGAGCTAATGAAAAACTGTTTTTT.